Below are 25 T cell receptor beta chains sequenced from a single sample in a study of blood T cell repertoires in COVID-19. Sequencing was performed with immunoSEQ multiplex PCR; in TCRdb, only in-frame clones are kept and a portion is missing. The data contain 250,000 to 300,000 clones, approximately 89% of them singletons. The sample was PBMCs or T cells enriched from blood (not recorded which). Receptors originate from a woman between 50 and 59 years old who had been exposed to COVID-19.

The V gene is TRBV11-3, the J gene TRBJ2-3; no clear D gene. Looked up from germline, CDR1 is SGHNT and CDR2 is YENEEA. V dropped 2 bases and J dropped 2 bases, with 5 bases sitting between them. The CDR3 contains 13 residues. The CDR3 coding sequence is TGTGCCAGCAGCTTACAGGACACAGATACGCAGTATTTT. It encodes CASSLQDTDTQYF.

The chain links TRBV6-1 to TRBJ2-5, with 7 positions matching TRBD2. After removal of 2 bases from V and 9 bases from J, the junction contained 9 bases not matched to a gene. This CDR3 comprises 14 residues. The V gene's germline CDR1 is MNHNS and CDR2 SASEGT. CDR3 coding DNA: TGTGCCAGCAGTGAACGAGCGGGGACTGAGGCCCAGTACTTC. Its translation: CASSERAGTEAQYF.

The V call is TRBV27, the J call TRBJ1-2; 7 bases agree with TRBD1. The CDR3 contains 17 residues. The V segment lost 5 bases and the J segment 4 bases; nucleotides outside the gene matches: 16. Germline values: CDR1 MNHEY, CDR2 SMNVEV (reference sequence). This CDR3 is CASSPQPPGQSPYGYTF. The DNA for the CDR3 is TGTGCCAGCAGTCCGCAACCCCCGGGACAGAGTCCCTATGGCTACACCTTC.

The genes are TRBV15 and TRBJ2-2; D call uncertain. There are 17 residues in the CDR3. V was pared by 0 bases and J by 0 bases, with 11 bases between. The germline CDR1 and CDR2 sequences are LNHNV and YYDKDF (reference sequence). CDR3 coding DNA: TGTGCCACCAGCAGAGATGATTTCAGTCCGAACACCGGGGAGCTGTTTTTT. This translates into CATSRDDFSPNTGELFF.

This chain connects TRBV24-1 to TRBJ2-7; 8 bases line up with TRBD1. The length of the CDR3 is 15 residues. The germline gives CDR1 KGHDR, CDR2 SFDVKD. V shed 3 bases and J 2 bases; nucleotides not matched to a gene: 5. The CDR3 is CATSDPRTGTYEQYF. The CDR3 DNA follows: TGTGCCACCAGTGATCCGCGGACAGGGACCTACGAGCAGTACTTC.

V and J are TRBV4-1 and TRBJ1-2, with D tentatively TRBD1 (5 bases). V was shortened by 4 bases and J by 6 bases, with 12 bases between the two germline ends. Germline V gene data show CDR1 as MGHRA and CDR2 as YSYEKL. This CDR3 is built from 13 residues. Here the CDR3 reads CASSLMFRDGYTF. Here the CDR3 DNA reads TGCGCCAGCAGCCTCATGTTCAGGGATGGCTACACCTTC.

J is TRBJ1-3 and V is TRBV28; 7 positions match TRBD1. V lost 6 bases and J lost 4; bases outside the gene matches: 6. In germline, CDR1 is MDHEN, CDR2 SYDVKM. The CDR3 runs 14 residues. CDR3 sequence: CASSGDRVGNTIYF. The CDR3 coding sequence is TGTGCCAGCAGCGGTGACAGGGTCGGAAACACCATATATTTT.

This sequence joins TRBV7-6 and TRBJ2-5; 8 nucleotides line up with TRBD2. J lost 5 bases, V lost 1 base, and 9 bases had no gene match. CDR3 size: 16 residues. Per the germline V gene, CDR1 is SGHVS and CDR2 is FNYEAQ. The CDR3 reads CASSLGSSGTRETQYF. In DNA, the CDR3 is TGTGCCAGCAGCTTAGGGTCGAGCGGGACTAGGGAGACCCAGTACTTC.

A word on this clone: This CDR3 is also generated by other DNA sequences in the sample. The V call is TRBV7-2, the J call TRBJ1-2; 7 bases fit TRBD1. The CDR3 contains 13 residues. The germline gives CDR1 SGHTA, CDR2 FQGNSA. V gave up 4 bases and J gave up 2 bases; unmatched junction bases: 1. CDR3 loop: CASSSGQNYGYTF. The CDR3 DNA reads TGTGCCAGCAGCTCGGGACAGAACTATGGCTACACCTTC.

The chain carries TRBV6-5 and TRBJ1-5; 10 nucleotides align to TRBD1. The V segment lost 8 bases and the J segment 3 bases; nucleotides outside the gene matches: 7. Germline V lookup: CDR1 MNHEY, CDR2 SVGAGI. This CDR3 is built from 15 residues. The CDR3 DNA reads TGTGCCAGCGACTGGGACAGGGGCATCAATCAGCCCCAGCATTTT. It codes for CASDWDRGINQPQHF.

V usage is TRBV29-1 and J usage is TRBJ2-1; the D gene is possibly TRBD2 (6 bases). The V end was cut by 6 bases, the J end by 6 bases, with 9 bases between. CDR1 and CDR2 from the germline V gene are SQVTM and ANQGSEA. This CDR3 has 11 residues. CDR3 sequence reads: CSVGSGNEQFF. The CDR3 coding sequence is TGCAGCGTGGGTAGCGGCAATGAGCAGTTCTTC.

The V call is TRBV9, the J call TRBJ2-5; 8 bases align to TRBD1. Germline CDR1 reads SGDLS; CDR2 reads YYNGEE. V lost 0 bases, J lost 5 bases, and 12 bases stayed unmatched. This CDR3 spans 17 amino acids. The CDR3 sequence: CASSVGNRDRFEETQYF. In DNA, the CDR3 is TGTGCCAGCAGCGTAGGAAATAGGGACAGGTTTGAGGAGACCCAGTACTTC. The full variable domain, completed using reference TRBV9 and TRBJ2-5, is DSGVTQTPKHLITATGQRVTLRCSPRSGDLSVYWYQQSLDQGLQFLIQYYNGEERAKGNILERFSAQQFPDLHSELNLSSLELGDSALYFCASSVGNRDRFEETQYFGPGTRLLVL.

The sample holds one count of this clone. The chain couples TRBV27 to TRBJ2-7, with 10 bases matching TRBD2. The V segment lost 2 bases and the J segment 2 bases; nucleotides outside the gene matches: 6. The germline V gene encodes CDR1 MNHEY and CDR2 SMNVEV (reference sequence). This CDR3 comprises 16 residues. The CDR3 reads CASSLNLAGAPYEQYF. CDR3 nucleotide sequence: TGTGCCAGCAGTTTAAACCTAGCGGGGGCCCCCTACGAGCAGTACTTC.

The chain has TRBV5-5 and TRBJ1-2, with D unclear. The CDR3 runs 15 residues. Trimming cost V 0 bases and J 5 bases, with 14 bases left between them. CDR1 and CDR2 (germline): SGHKS, YYEKEE (reference sequence). The CDR3 bases are TGTGCCAGCAGCTTGGCGCAGGCACCCACTTATGGCTACACCTTC. Its protein is CASSLAQAPTYGYTF.

The chain recombines TRBV29-1 with TRBJ2-1, with TRBD1 matching 10 bases. In germline, CDR1 is SQVTM, CDR2 ANQGSEA. This CDR3 contains 14 residues. V lost 3 bases, J lost 7 bases, and 6 bases stayed unmatched. The CDR3 region is CSVDRQGARNEQFF. DNA for the CDR3: TGCAGCGTTGACCGACAGGGGGCTCGTAATGAGCAGTTCTTC.

The rearrangement uses TRBV2 and TRBJ1-1, with D perhaps matching TRBD1 (6 bases). Deletions cut 4 bases from V and 5 bases from J, with 14 bases between. CDR1 is SNHLY, CDR2 FYNNEI, per germline. CDR3 size: 14 residues. CDR3 nucleotide sequence: TGTGCCAGCAGTGGCCCTAAGAGGGGGACTGAAGCTTTCTTT. Protein product: CASSGPKRGTEAFF.

The chain couples TRBV2 to TRBJ2-1; a weak D match, TRBD2 (5 bases). The germline V gene has CDR1 SNHLY and CDR2 FYNNEI. V lost 7 bases and J lost 9, with 16 bases in between. CDR3 size: 13 residues. The CDR3 loop reads CASTPMVRGEQFF. The CDR3 DNA sequence: TGTGCCAGCACCCCAATGGTACGGGGTGAGCAGTTCTTC.

This clone appeared a few times. The chain employs TRBV3-1 (or the pseudogene TRBV3-2) and TRBJ1-5; TRBD1 agrees at 7 bases. V was clipped by 3 bases and J by 4 bases; unmatched bases: 9. The length of the CDR3 is 16 residues. Looked up from germline, CDR1 is LGHDT and CDR2 is YNNKEL (reference sequence). CDR3 in amino acids: CASSQEGGRGNQPQHF. The CDR3 nucleotides are TGTGCCAGCAGCCAGGAGGGGGGCAGGGGGAATCAGCCCCAGCATTTT.

This sequence joins TRBV2 and TRBJ1-2; 7 bases line up with TRBD1. V shed 1 base, J shed 7 bases, and the junction held 3 bases outside the gene matches. CDR1 is SNHLY, CDR2 FYNNEI, per germline. The CDR3 covers 13 residues. CDR3 nucleotide sequence: TGTGCCAGCAGTGAAGGGACAGGCTCTGGCTACACCTTC. Amino acids: CASSEGTGSGYTF.

This clone was seen only a few times. The chain is built from TRBV5-1 and TRBJ2-2, with 8 bases fitting TRBD2. The CDR3 contains 15 residues. Trimming cost V 0 bases and J 4 bases; bases outside gene matches: 2. The germline V gene encodes CDR1 SGHRS and CDR2 YFSETQ. CDR3 DNA sequence: TGCGCCAGCAGCTTGGCCCTAGCGGGCACCGGGGAGCTGTTTTTT. Protein sequence: CASSLALAGTGELFF.

The CDR3 nucleotides read TGTGCCAGCAGTGACGTCTTGGGCGGCTACACCTTC. Protein: CASSDVLGGYTF. The genes are TRBV2 and TRBJ1-2, with unresolved D. The CDR3 runs to 12 residues. Per germline, CDR1 SNHLY and CDR2 FYNNEI. Trimming left V 3 bases short and J 8 bases short, with 10 bases between.

V is TRBV24-1 and J is TRBJ1-1; 7 bases map to TRBD1. Looked up from germline, CDR1 is KGHDR and CDR2 is SFDVKD. There are 15 residues in the CDR3. Trimming removed 6 bases from V and 1 base from J; junction bases left unmatched: 7. CDR3 sequence (DNA): TGTGCCACCAGTCCAGGGACAGACCAGAACACTGAAGCTTTCTTT. Residues: CATSPGTDQNTEAFF.

V is TRBV11-3 and J is TRBJ2-5, with 8 nucleotides matching TRBD1. V shed 4 bases and J 1 base; nucleotides not matched to a gene: 5. The CDR3 runs 15 residues. CDR1 is SGHNT, CDR2 YENEEA, per germline. This CDR3 is CASSSGQGAQETQYF. CDR3 coding DNA: TGTGCCAGCAGCTCCGGACAGGGCGCCCAAGAGACCCAGTACTTC.

This rearrangement joins TRBV7-2 to TRBJ2-2; TRBD1 aligns across 8 bases. Germline V gives CDR1 SGHTA, CDR2 FQGNSA. After removal of 5 bases from V and 6 bases from J, the junction contained 8 bases not matched to a gene. The CDR3 totals 15 residues. The CDR3 sequence is CASSPQTGVAGELFF. DNA for the CDR3: TGTGCCAGCAGCCCACAGACAGGGGTTGCCGGGGAGCTGTTTTTT.

The chain is built from TRBV28 and TRBJ1-1, with D maybe TRBD1 (6 bases). Trimming took off 6 bases at V and 5 bases at J, with 16 bases between the two ends. CDR3 size: 14 residues. Germline V CDR1 and CDR2: MDHEN, SYDVKM. This CDR3 reads CASRPQGTKTEAFF. CDR3 DNA sequence: TGTGCCAGCAGACCTCAGGGGACAAAGACTGAAGCTTTCTTT.